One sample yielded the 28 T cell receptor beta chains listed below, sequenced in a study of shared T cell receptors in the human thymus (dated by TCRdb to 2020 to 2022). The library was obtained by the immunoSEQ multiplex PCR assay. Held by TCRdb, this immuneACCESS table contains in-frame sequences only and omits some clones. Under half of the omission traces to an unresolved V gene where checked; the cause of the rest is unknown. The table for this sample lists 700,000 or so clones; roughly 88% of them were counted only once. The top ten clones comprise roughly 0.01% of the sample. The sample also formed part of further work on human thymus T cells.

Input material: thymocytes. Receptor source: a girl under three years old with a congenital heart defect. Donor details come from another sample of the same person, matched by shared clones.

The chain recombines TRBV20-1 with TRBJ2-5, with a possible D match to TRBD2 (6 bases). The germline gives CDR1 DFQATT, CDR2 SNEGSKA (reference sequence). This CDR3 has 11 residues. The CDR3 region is CRAGRKETQYF. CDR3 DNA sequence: TGCAGGGCGGGGAGGAAAGAGACCCAGTACTTC.

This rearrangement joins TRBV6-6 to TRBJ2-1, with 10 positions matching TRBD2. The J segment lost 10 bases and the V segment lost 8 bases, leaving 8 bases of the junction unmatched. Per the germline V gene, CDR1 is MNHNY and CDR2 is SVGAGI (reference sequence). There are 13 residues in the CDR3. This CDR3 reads CASRRLAGWEQFF. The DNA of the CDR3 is TGTGCCAGCCGAAGACTAGCGGGTTGGGAGCAGTTCTTC.

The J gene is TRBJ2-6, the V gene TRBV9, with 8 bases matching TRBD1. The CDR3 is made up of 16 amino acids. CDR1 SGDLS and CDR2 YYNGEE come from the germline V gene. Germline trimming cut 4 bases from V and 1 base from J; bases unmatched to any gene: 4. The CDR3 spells CASSTDRASGANVLTF. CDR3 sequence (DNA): TGTGCCAGCAGCACGGACAGGGCATCTGGGGCCAACGTCCTGACTTTC.

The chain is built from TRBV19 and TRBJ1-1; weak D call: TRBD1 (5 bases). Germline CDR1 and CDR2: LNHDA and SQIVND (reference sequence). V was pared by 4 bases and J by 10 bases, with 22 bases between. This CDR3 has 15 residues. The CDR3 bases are TGTGCCAGTAGTAGCCTCCCCGGGACCTCCGGGGGAGCTTTCTTT. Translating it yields CASSSLPGTSGGAFF.

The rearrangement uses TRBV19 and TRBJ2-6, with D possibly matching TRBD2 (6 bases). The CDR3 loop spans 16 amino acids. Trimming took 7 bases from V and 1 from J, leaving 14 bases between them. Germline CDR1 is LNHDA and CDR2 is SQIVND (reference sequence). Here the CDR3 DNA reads TGTGCCAGTAAGGCTGGAGGGAGGTCTGGGGCCAACGTCCTGACTTTC. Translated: CASKAGGRSGANVLTF.

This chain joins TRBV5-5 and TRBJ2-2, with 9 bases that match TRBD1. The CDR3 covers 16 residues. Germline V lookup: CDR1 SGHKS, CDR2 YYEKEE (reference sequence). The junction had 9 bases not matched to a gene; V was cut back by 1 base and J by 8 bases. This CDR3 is CASSLLGDRASGELFF. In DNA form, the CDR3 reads TGTGCCAGCAGCTTGTTAGGGGACAGGGCTTCTGGGGAGCTGTTTTTT.

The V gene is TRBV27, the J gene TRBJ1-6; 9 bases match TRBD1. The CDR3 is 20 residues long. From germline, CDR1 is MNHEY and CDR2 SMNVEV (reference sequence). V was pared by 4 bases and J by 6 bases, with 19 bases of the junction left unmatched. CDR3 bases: TGTGCCAGCAGTTCCGTCACCGACAGTGGGGACAGGGTACTTAATTCACCCCTCCACTTT. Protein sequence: CASSSVTDSGDRVLNSPLHF.

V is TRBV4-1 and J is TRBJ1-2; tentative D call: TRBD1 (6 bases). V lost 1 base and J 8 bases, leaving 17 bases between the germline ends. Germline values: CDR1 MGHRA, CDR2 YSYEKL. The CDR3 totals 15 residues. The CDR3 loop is CASSQGFCRGGGYTF. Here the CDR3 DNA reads TGCGCCAGCAGCCAAGGTTTTTGCAGGGGCGGAGGCTACACCTTC.

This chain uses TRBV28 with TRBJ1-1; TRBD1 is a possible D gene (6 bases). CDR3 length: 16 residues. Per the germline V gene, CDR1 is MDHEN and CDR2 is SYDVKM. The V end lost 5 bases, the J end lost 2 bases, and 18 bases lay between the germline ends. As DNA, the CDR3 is TGTGCCAGCAGTCCCGGACAGTTTTTGTCCAACACTGAAGCTTTCTTT. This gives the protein CASSPGQFLSNTEAFF. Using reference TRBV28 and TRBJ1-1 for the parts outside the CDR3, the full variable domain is DVKVTQSSRYLVKRTGEKVFLECVQDMDHENMFWYRQDPGLGLRLIYFSYDVKMKEKGDIPEGYSVSREKKERFSLILESASTNQTSMYLCASSPGQFLSNTEAFFGQGTRLTVV.

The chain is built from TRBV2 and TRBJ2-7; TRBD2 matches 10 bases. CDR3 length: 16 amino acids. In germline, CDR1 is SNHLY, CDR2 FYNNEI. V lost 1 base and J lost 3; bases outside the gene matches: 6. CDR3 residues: CASSEVGLAGDYEQYF. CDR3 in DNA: TGTGCCAGCAGTGAAGTGGGCCTAGCGGGGGACTACGAGCAGTACTTC.

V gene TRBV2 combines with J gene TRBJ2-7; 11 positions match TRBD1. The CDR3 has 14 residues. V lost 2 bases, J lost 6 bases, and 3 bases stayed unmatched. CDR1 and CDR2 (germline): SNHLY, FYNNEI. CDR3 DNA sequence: TGTGCCAGCAGTGAACGGACAGGGGGCAGCGAGCAGTACTTC. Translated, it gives CASSERTGGSEQYF.

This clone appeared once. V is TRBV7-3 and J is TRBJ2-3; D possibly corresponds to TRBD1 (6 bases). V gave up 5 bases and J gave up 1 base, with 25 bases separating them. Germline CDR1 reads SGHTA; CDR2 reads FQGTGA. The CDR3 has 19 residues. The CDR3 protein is CASSRRPKRTEGCTDTQYF. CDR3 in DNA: TGTGCCAGCAGCCGACGACCCAAACGGACAGAAGGGTGCACAGATACGCAGTATTTT.

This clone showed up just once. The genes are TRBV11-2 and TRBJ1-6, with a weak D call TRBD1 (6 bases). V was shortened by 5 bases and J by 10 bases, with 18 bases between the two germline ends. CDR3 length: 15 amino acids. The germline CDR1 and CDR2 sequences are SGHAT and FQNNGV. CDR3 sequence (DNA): TGTGCCAGCAGCCCAAAGAGAAGACAGGTGTCACCCCTCCACTTT. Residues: CASSPKRRQVSPLHF.

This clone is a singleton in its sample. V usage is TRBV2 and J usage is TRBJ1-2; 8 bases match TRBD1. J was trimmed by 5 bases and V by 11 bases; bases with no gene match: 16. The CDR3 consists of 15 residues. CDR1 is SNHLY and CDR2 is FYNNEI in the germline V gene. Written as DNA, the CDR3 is TGTGCCGCGGACCACTGGAAGACAGGGGCATATGGCTACACCTTC. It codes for CAADHWKTGAYGYTF.

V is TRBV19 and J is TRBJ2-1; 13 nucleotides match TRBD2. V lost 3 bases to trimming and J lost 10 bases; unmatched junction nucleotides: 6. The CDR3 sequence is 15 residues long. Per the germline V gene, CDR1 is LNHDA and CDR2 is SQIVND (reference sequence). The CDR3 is CASSISRGLAGEQFF. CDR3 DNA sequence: TGTGCCAGTAGTATCAGCCGGGGACTAGCGGGGGAGCAGTTCTTC.

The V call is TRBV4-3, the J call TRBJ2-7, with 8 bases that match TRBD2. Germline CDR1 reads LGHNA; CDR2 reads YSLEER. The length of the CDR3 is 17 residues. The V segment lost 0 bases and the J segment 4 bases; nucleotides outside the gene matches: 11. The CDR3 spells CASSQEGNGTSEYEQYF. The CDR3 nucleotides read TGCGCCAGCAGCCAAGAGGGGAACGGGACTAGTGAATACGAGCAGTACTTC.

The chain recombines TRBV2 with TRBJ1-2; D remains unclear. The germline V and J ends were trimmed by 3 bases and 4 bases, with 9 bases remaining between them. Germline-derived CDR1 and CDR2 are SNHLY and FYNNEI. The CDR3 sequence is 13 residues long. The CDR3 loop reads CASSDSSSYGYTF. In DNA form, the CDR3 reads TGTGCCAGCAGTGATTCGTCTAGCTATGGCTACACCTTC.

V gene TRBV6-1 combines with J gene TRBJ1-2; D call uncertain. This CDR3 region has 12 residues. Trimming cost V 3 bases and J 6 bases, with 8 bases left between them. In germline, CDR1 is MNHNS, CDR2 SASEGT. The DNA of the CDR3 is TGTGCCAGCAGTGAGAAGCTGGATGGCTACACCTTC. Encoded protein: CASSEKLDGYTF.

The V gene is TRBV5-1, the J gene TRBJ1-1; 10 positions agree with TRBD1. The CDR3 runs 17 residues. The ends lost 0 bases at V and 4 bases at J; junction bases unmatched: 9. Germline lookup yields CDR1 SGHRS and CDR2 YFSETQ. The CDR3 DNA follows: TGCGCCAGCAGCTTGGCGGAAGACAGGGGGCTGGTCACTGAAGCTTTCTTT. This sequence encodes CASSLAEDRGLVTEAFF.

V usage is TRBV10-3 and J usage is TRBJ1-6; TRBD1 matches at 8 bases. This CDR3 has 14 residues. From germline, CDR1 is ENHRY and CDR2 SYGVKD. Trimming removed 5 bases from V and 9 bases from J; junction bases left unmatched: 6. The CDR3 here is CAISPGTGASPLHF. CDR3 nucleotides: TGTGCCATCAGTCCCGGGACAGGTGCTTCACCCCTCCACTTT.

The CDR3 bases are TGTGCCAGCGAAATTACCCCGGACAGACAGTACTTC. Translated, it gives CASEITPDRQYF. The chain recombines TRBV7-2 with TRBJ2-7; maybe TRBD1 (6 bases). V was cut by 8 bases and J by 10 bases, with 18 bases left in between. The CDR3 is 12 residues long. CDR1 is SGHTA and CDR2 is FQGNSA in the germline V gene.

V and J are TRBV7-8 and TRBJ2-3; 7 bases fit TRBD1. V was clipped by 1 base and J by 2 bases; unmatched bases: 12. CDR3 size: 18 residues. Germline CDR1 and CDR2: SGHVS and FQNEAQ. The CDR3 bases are TGTGCCAGCAGCTTAGTAGTCTGGGACAGCTTCTACACAGATACGCAGTATTTT. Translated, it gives CASSLVVWDSFYTDTQYF.

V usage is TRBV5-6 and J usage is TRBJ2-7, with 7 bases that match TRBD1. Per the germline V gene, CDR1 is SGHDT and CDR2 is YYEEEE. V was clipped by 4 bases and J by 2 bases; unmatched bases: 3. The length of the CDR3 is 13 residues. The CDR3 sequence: CASSDRDTYEQYF. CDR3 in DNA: TGTGCCAGCAGCGACAGGGACACCTACGAGCAGTACTTC.

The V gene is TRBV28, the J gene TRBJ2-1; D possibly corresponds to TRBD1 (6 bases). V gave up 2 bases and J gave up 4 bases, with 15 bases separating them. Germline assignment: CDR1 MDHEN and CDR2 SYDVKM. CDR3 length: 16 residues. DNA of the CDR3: TGTGCCAGCAGTTTAGGATGGGGGCGGAGATACAATGAGCAGTTCTTC. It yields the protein CASSLGWGRRYNEQFF.

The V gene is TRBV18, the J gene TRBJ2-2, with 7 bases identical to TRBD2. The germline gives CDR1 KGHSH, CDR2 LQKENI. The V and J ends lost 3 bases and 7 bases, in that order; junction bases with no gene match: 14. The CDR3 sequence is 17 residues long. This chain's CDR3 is CASSPPLAGDFDGELFF. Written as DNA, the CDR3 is TGTGCCAGCTCACCCCCTCTGGCGGGGGATTTTGACGGGGAGCTGTTTTTT.

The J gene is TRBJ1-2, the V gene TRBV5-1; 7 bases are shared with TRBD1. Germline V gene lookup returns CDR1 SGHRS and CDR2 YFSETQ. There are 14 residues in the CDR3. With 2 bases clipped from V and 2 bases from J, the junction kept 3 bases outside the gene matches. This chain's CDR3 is CASSFPTGNYGYTF. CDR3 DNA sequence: TGCGCCAGCAGCTTCCCGACAGGGAACTATGGCTACACCTTC.

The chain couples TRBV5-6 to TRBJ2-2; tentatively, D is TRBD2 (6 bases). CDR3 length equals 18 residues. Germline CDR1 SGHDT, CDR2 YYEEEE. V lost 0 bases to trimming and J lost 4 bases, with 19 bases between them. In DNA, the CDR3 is TGTGCCAGCAGCTTGGTAGGCGGGGCTCCTCTATCCACCGGGGAGCTGTTTTTT. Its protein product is CASSLVGGAPLSTGELFF. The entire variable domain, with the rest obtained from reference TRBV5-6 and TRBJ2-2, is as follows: DAGVTQSPTHLIKTRGQQVTLRCSPKSGHDTVSWYQQALGQGPQFIFQYYEEEERQRGNFPDRFSGHQFPNYSSELNVNALLLGDSALYLCASSLVGGAPLSTGELFFGEGSRLTVL.

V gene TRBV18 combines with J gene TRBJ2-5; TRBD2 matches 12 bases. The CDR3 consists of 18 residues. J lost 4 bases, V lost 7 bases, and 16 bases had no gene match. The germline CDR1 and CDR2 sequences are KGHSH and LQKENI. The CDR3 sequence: CASLLPASGGEPTETQYF. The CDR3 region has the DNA TGTGCCAGCTTACTGCCCGCTAGCGGGGGGGAGCCGACAGAGACCCAGTACTTC.